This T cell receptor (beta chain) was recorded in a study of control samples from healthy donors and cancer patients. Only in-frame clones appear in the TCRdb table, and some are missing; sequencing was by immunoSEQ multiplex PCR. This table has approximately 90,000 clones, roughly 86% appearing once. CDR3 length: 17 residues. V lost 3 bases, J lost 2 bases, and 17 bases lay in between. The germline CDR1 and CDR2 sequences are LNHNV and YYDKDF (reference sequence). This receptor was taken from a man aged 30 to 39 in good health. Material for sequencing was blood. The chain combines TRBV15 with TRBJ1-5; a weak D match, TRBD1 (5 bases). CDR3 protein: CATSREPRGAGNQPQHF. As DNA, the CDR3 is TGTGCCACCAGCAGGGAGCCTCGCGGGGCAGGCAATCAGCCCCAGCATTTT.